These 17 T cell receptor beta chains came from one sample sequenced in a study of T cells in narcolepsy. TCRdb's table, derived via immunoSEQ multiplex PCR, lists solely in-frame clones and lacks some. The sample lists around 35,000 clones, 75% to 85% seen once, with around 2.7% in the top ten. The material sequenced was CD45RA- memory CD4+ T cells from PBMCs. Source of these receptors: a human donor with narcolepsy.

The rearrangement uses TRBV5-6 and TRBJ2-1, with D uncertain. Germline loops: CDR1 SGHDT, CDR2 YYEEEE. The CDR3 length is 14 residues. V lost 2 bases and J lost 4, with 10 bases in between. The CDR3 region has the DNA TGTGCCAGCAGCTTTACCACCCCTTACAATGAGCAGTTCTTC. It specifies CASSFTTPYNEQFF.

This sequence joins TRBV5-1 and TRBJ2-3, with D unresolved. This CDR3 is built from 15 residues. Germline CDR1 SGHRS, CDR2 YFSETQ. The V end was cut by 0 bases, the J end by 0 bases, with 8 bases between. CDR3 sequence: CASSLVDFSTDTQYF. The CDR3 coding sequence is TGCGCCAGCAGCTTGGTAGACTTTAGCACAGATACGCAGTATTTT.

This clone showed up just once. J is TRBJ1-1 and V is TRBV5-1; TRBD1 matches at 7 bases. There are 13 residues in the CDR3. Germline V lookup: CDR1 SGHRS, CDR2 YFSETQ. The junction had 4 bases not matched to a gene; V was cut back by 0 bases and J by 8 bases. The CDR3 loop is CASSLDRDSEAFF. CDR3 DNA: TGCGCCAGCAGCTTGGACCGGGACAGCGAAGCTTTCTTT.

This clone was counted only a few times. The chain couples TRBV19 to TRBJ2-7; 9 bases align to TRBD1. Trimming cost V 4 bases and J 6 bases; bases outside gene matches: 7. Germline V gene data show CDR1 as LNHDA and CDR2 as SQIVND (reference sequence). This CDR3 contains 14 residues. CDR3 in amino acids: CASSRDRAVREQYF. Written as DNA, the CDR3 is TGTGCCAGTAGTAGGGACAGGGCGGTCCGCGAGCAGTACTTC.

The rearrangement uses TRBV5-5 and TRBJ1-4; possibly TRBD1 for D (5 bases). V was clipped by 0 bases and J by 4 bases, with 10 bases between them. The CDR3 is 15 residues long. Looked up from germline, CDR1 is SGHKS and CDR2 is YYEKEE (reference sequence). The CDR3 nucleotides are TGTGCCAGCAGCTTGGTGCAGGGCATTAATGAAAAACTGTTTTTT. It codes for CASSLVQGINEKLFF. The full variable domain, completed using reference TRBV5-5 and TRBJ1-4, is DAGVTQSPTHLIKTRGQQVTLRCSPISGHKSVSWYQQVLGQGPQFIFQYYEKEERGRGNFPDRFSARQFPNYSSELNVNALLLGDSALYLCASSLVQGINEKLFFGSGTQLSVL.

There are a few counts of this clone. The chain combines TRBV2 with TRBJ2-1; 7 nucleotides agree with TRBD1. The CDR3 covers 14 residues. With 7 bases clipped from V and 5 bases from J, the junction kept 8 bases outside the gene matches. Germline CDR1 SNHLY, CDR2 FYNNEI. The chain's CDR3 is CASNRGQQHNEQFF. As DNA, the CDR3 is TGTGCCAGCAACAGGGGACAGCAACACAATGAGCAGTTCTTC. The full variable domain, its missing parts supplied by reference TRBV2 and TRBJ2-1, is EPEVTQTPSHQVTQMGQEVILRCVPISNHLYFYWYRQILGQKVEFLVSFYNNEISEKSEIFDDQFSVERPDGSNFTLKIRSTKLEDSAMYFCASNRGQQHNEQFFGPGTRLTVL.

The chain couples TRBV6-1 to TRBJ2-3; 9 nucleotides line up with TRBD1. The trim removed 5 bases at V and 6 bases at J, leaving 6 bases unmatched. CDR3 length: 14 residues. CDR1 is MNHNS, CDR2 SASEGT, per germline. The DNA of the CDR3 is TGTGCCAGCAGTACCCGGGACAGGGCTGATACGCAGTATTTT. This encodes CASSTRDRADTQYF.

J is TRBJ2-7 and V is TRBV28; 7 nucleotides line up with TRBD2. Trimming cost V 4 bases and J 2 bases; bases outside gene matches: 11. Looked up from germline, CDR1 is MDHEN and CDR2 is SYDVKM. The CDR3 contains 16 residues. CDR3: CASSSPTGGGPYEQYF. DNA of the CDR3: TGTGCCAGCAGTTCCCCGACTGGCGGGGGACCCTACGAGCAGTACTTC.

The V call is TRBV11-2, the J call TRBJ2-1; no reliable D call. This CDR3 is 15 amino acids long. Germline V gives CDR1 SGHAT, CDR2 FQNNGV. Trimming cost V 3 bases and J 1 base, with 10 bases left between them. CDR3 residues: CASSFQQVSYNEQFF. The CDR3, as DNA: TGTGCCAGCAGCTTCCAGCAGGTTTCCTACAATGAGCAGTTCTTC.

The chain recombines TRBV25-1 with TRBJ2-1, with D possibly being TRBD1 or TRBD2 (5 bases each). The CDR3 is 15 amino acids. Per the germline V gene, CDR1 is MGHDK and CDR2 is SYGVNS. V shed 8 bases and J shed 1 base, with 15 bases lying between them. The CDR3 sequence is CASSKGPRSYNEQFF. Written as DNA, the CDR3 is TGTGCCAGCTCTAAGGGACCGCGGTCCTACAATGAGCAGTTCTTC.

The gene calls are TRBV30 and TRBJ1-2; D ambiguous. With 2 bases removed from V and 2 bases from J, the gap between germline ends came to 6 bases. Germline V CDR1 and CDR2: GTSNPN, SVGIG (reference sequence). The CDR3 is made up of 12 amino acids. The CDR3 reads CAWSIINYGYTF. In nucleotides, the CDR3 is TGTGCCTGGAGTATAATAAACTATGGCTACACCTTC.

The chain employs TRBV4-1 and TRBJ2-7, with D possibly being TRBD1 or TRBD2 (6 bases each). Trimming removed 1 base at V and 6 bases at J, with 25 bases between. Per germline, CDR1 MGHRA and CDR2 YSYEKL. The CDR3 runs 18 residues. The CDR3 protein is CASSQAGGTNQGKREQYF. CDR3 DNA sequence: TGCGCCAGCAGCCAAGCCGGGGGAACAAACCAGGGGAAGCGCGAGCAGTACTTC.

The V and J genes are TRBV5-1 and TRBJ2-5; a possible D gene is TRBD2 (6 bases). The CDR3 covers 14 residues. The V gene lost 4 bases and the J gene lost 2 bases, with 12 bases spanning the gap. Germline CDR1 SGHRS, CDR2 YFSETQ. CDR3 DNA: TGCGCCAGCAGCGGGAGGTTAGATCAAGAGACCCAGTACTTC. Amino acid sequence: CASSGRLDQETQYF.

This clone was recorded once. The rearrangement joins TRBV6-5 to TRBJ2-2, with 9 bases fitting TRBD2. CDR3 length equals 15 residues. The trim removed 6 bases at V and 6 bases at J, leaving 8 bases unmatched. CDR1 MNHEY and CDR2 SVGAGI come from the germline V gene. CDR3 in amino acids: CASRVSGRSSGELFF. The CDR3 bases are TGTGCCAGCAGGGTTAGCGGGAGAAGTTCCGGGGAGCTGTTTTTT.

The chain carries TRBV6-1 and TRBJ1-2; a possible D gene is TRBD1 (5 bases). This CDR3 spans 15 amino acids. V lost 2 bases to trimming and J lost 1 base, with 11 bases between them. Per the germline V gene, CDR1 is MNHNS and CDR2 is SASEGT. In nucleotides, the CDR3 is TGTGCCAGCAGTGAATATGGCAGGGTTAACTATGGCTACACCTTC. This encodes CASSEYGRVNYGYTF.

The chain carries TRBV7-2 and TRBJ2-6, with D uncertain. This CDR3 is built from 16 residues. Deletions cut 1 base from V and 4 bases from J, with 11 bases between. The germline V gene encodes CDR1 SGHTA and CDR2 FQGNSA. CDR3 nucleotides: TGTGCCAGCAGCTTAGACAGCCAGACGGGGGCCAACGTCCTGACTTTC. Encoded protein: CASSLDSQTGANVLTF.

A remark on this clone: Different DNA sequences within this sample yield the same CDR3. J is TRBJ1-1 and V is TRBV28; tentatively, D is TRBD1 (5 bases). This CDR3 is 13 amino acids long. V lost 6 bases, J lost 4 bases, and 12 bases lay in between. Germline CDR1 reads MDHEN; CDR2 reads SYDVKM. The CDR3 DNA sequence: TGTGCCAGCAGCCGGTGGGGGGGCACTGAAGCTTTCTTT. Amino acids: CASSRWGGTEAFF.